This T cell receptor beta chain was identified in a study of T cells after yellow fever vaccination. General study findings and limits: Shared CD4/CD8 clonotypes were a small share, likely from convergent recombination. A large majority of primary-vaccination clones showed up again after the booster (approximately 95% CD4, 88% CD8). The presence of abundant clonotypes contaminating from the bulk population was possible in FACS-sorted repertoires.

The study made its TCR cDNA through 5'RACE template switching. That step introduced a universal primer site along with UMIs. TCRdb used MiXCR to reprocess the 5' RACE reads, holding one entry per CDR3 protein. The data contain 150,000 or so distinct CDR3 sequences, under 8% of them singletons. As regards this clonotype: As yet, its antigen is unknown.

Trimming removed 6 bases at V and 5 bases at J, with 18 bases between. The CDR3 runs to 15 residues. Germline assignment: CDR1 MNHEY and CDR2 SVGEGT. This receptor was taken from a man younger than 40 who received the YFV17D yellow fever vaccine. The V gene is TRBV6-2 or TRBV6-3, the J gene TRBJ2-3, with a tentative D call TRBD2 (6 bases). Source: CD4+ T cells sorted from PBMCs, taken 10 days after the yellow fever booster vaccination. The CDR3 DNA is TGTGCCAGCAGCTCACCCGAGCGGGCTGTAGATACGCAGTATTTT. Protein sequence: CASSSPERAVDTQYF.